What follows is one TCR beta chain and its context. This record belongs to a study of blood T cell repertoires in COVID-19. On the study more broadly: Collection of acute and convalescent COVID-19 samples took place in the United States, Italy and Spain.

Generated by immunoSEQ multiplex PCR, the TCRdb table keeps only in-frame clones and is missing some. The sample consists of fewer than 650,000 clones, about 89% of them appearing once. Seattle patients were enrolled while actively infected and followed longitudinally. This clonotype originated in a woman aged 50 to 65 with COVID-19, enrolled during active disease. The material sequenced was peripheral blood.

In DNA form, the CDR3 reads TGTGCCAGCAGTTACAGCGGGGGATCTCACACAGATACGCAGTATTTT. Translating gives CASSYSGGSHTDTQYF. The chain recombines TRBV6-6 with TRBJ2-3, with 8 nucleotides matching TRBD2. Unmatched junction bases numbered 6, after V lost 2 bases and J lost 2 bases. CDR3 length equals 16 residues. The germline V gene has CDR1 MNHNY and CDR2 SVGAGI (reference sequence).